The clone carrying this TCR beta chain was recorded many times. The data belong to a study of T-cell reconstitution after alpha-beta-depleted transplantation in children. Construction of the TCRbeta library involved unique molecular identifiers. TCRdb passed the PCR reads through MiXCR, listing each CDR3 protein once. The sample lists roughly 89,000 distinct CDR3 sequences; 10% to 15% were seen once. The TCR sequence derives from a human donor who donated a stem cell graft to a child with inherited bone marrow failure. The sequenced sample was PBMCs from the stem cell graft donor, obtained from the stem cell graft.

The chain's CDR3 is CASSREPGLAKNIQYF. DNA of the CDR3: TGTGCCAGCAGCCGAGAACCAGGTTTAGCCAAAAACATTCAGTACTTC. The J gene is TRBJ2-4, the V gene TRBV4-2; no clear D. The CDR3 contains 16 residues. Germline-derived CDR1 and CDR2 are LGHNA and YNFKEQ. V lost 4 bases and J 0 bases, leaving 13 bases between the germline ends.